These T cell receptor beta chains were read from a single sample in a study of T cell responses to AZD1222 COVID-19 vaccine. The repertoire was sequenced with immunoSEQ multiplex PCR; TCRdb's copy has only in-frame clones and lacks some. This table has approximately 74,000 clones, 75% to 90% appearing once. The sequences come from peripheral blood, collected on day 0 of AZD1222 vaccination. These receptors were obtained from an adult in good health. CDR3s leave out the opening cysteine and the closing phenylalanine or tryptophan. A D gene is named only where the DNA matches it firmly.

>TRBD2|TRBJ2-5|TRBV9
ASSFSGAGQETQY
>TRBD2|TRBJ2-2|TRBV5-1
ASKEPSGGNTGELF
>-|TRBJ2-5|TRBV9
ASSVKGTIGETQY
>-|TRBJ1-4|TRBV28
ASGLGTDGEKLF
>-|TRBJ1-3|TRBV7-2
ASSLLGGSGNTIY
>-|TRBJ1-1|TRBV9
ASSPLGTRQNTEAF
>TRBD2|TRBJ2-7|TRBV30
ACMASGSYEQY
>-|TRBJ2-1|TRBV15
ATSRDSEQF
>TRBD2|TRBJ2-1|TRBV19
ASSESSGGWNEQF
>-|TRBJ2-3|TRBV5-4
ASSAVWPSAHTDTQY
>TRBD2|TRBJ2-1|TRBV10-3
AISVATGTSGRNEQF
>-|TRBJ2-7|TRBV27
ASSLYPPTGGSYEQY
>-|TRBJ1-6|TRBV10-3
AISDPPTGASNSPLH
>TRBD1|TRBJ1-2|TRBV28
ASRLPGQVNYGYT
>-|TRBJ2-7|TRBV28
ASSSHPEQY
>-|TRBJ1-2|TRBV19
ASSLTATFQYGYT
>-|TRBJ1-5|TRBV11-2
ASSWGPGPESGTQH
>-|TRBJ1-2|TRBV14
ASSQDRTDYGYT
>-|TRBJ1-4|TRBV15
ATSRAGTFNEKLF
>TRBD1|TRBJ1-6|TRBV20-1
SASEGTGNNSPLH
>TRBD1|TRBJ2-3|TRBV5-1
ASSPWGQGGDTQY
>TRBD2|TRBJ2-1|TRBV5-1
ASSPGLAGATVNEQF
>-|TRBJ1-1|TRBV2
ASRKSENTEAF
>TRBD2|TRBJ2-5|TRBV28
ASSTLSGEETQY
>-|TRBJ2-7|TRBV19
ASSTHRREVDEQY
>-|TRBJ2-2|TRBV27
ASSPERVNTGELF
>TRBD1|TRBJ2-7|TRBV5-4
ASSLSIGTGGYEQY
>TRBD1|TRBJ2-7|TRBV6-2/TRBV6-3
ASSYPGRGLTYEQY
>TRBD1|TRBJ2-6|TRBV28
ASSRDRVSGANVLT
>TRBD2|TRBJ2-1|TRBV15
ATSSRTGSTSGTYNEQF
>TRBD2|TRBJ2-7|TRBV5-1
ASSETLAGKPEQY
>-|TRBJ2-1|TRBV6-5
ASSAQGRSYNEQF
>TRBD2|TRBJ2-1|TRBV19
ASSISSGNYNEQF
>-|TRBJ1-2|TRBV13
ASSATKSSGYT
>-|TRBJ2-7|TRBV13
ASSLGGSYSYEQY
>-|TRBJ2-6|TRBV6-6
ASSYSSETGANVLT
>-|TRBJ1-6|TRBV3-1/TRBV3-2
ASSPGVEGPSSPLH
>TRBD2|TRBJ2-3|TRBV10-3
AISGGPSSTDTQY
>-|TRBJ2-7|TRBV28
ASSSDSTRGVFYEQY
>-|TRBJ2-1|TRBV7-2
ASSRGPQEYNEQF
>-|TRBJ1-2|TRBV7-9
ASSFEGYQSGYT
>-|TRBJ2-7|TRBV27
ASSATSGYEQY
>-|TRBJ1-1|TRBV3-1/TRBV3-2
ASSQREYSDAF
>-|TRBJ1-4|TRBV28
VAGGTNEKLF
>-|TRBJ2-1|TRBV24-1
ATSDLGQTNEQF
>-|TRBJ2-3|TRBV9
ASSRGVGTDTQY
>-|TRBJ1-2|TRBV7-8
ASSQDRAQRTYGYT
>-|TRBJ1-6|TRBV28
ASSSPGNNSPLH
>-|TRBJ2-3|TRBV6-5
ASGGNTDTQY
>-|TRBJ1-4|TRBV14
ASSHRGGNEKLF
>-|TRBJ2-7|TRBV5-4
ASSPGWGVVEQY
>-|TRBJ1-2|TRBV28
ASSSILGGYT
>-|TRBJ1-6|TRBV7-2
ASSSRQRDSPLH
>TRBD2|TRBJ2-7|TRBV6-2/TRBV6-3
ASSYSSGSYEQY
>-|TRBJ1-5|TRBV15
ATSRAGNNQPQH